This record looks at one TCR beta chain sequence and its context. The clone's antigen remains unknown. There are no base qualities to consult, and no much larger clone falls within one base. The entry originates in a study of cytomegalovirus exposure and HLA in healthy donors listed by TCRdb under 2017. Looking at the study overall: According to an earlier analysis of 587 of the donors, about 180 million T cells yielded 100 million or so unique TCR beta sequences and approximately 280 Gb of sequence data. An early release that covered some 640 HLA-typed donors contained approximately 300 gigabases of sequencing data and some 87 million unique TCR sequences. Of the approximately 400 genotyped donors, about 80% fell in the genetic ancestry cluster associated with self-reported Caucasian donors. The aim of the study was to test whether cataloging public T cell receptors could identify signatures of past pathogen exposure. The study profiled the T cell repertoires of 550 to 700 subjects by immunosequencing and related them to cytomegalovirus serostatus. In addition to the first cohort of 666 subjects, a separate validation cohort of approximately 110 different subjects was used. To predict cytomegalovirus infection status, the study combined high-throughput TCR immunosequencing, statistical association of individual TCRs with disease status, and machine learning. A later analysis re-examined previously published TCR beta repertoires from just over 650 donors and added high-resolution HLA genotyping to investigate patterns of TCR occurrence. The later analysis used no new phenotypic data to find candidate immune exposures, relying instead on TCR beta sequences and their occurrence across donors. An earlier analysis of 587 of the donors used high-throughput TCR beta sequencing to judge whether each TCR beta V gene segment behaved as functional or pseudogenic. Alongside the repertoire data, information on donor age, sex, ethnicity and CMV serostatus was compiled. Genome-wide SNP genotypes for about 60% of the roughly 700 donors were used in a later genetic analysis, which treated that subset as a discovery cohort. All discovery cohort repertoires had been generated on a single sequencing platform. Both class I and class II loci were covered by HLA typing, at four-digit resolution. Typing coverage varied by locus: roughly 629-640 donors for A, B, C, DRB1 and DQB1; roughly 500 for DQA1; about 590 for DPA1; under 490 for DPB1. Four to six DR-DQ haplotypes were handled as single units for association and clustering, since linkage in the cohort was strong. Among about 390 genotyped donors of the cohort, an average of roughly 240,000 unique TCR beta nucleotide sequences were sequenced per donor, roughly 18% of them non-productive.

Preparation of the library involved the immunoSEQ multiplex PCR assay. For the multiplex PCR, a mixture combining 60 forward primers for TCR Vbeta segments and 13 reverse primers for TCR Jbeta segments was used. Amplification of the CDR3 region of rearranged TCR beta genes was performed with a multiplex PCR assay on genomic DNA. On the Illumina HiSeq System, the amplified TCR beta libraries were sequenced as 87-base-pair reads. The source study handled its data this way. A later analysis counted some 74 million unique TCR beta chains across the roughly 700 repertoires, and 10 million to 12 million of these chains were shared by at least two donors. To remove PCR and sequencing errors, raw reads were error-corrected and collapsed into unique sequences using a nearest-neighbor algorithm that merged closely related sequences. V, D and J gene segments were assigned by aligning CDR3 sequences to IMGT reference sequences. For a sequence to be retained, a match of at least six nucleotides was required to both a V gene segment and a J gene segment. Rearrangements were called productive when the CDR3 lacked stop codons and stayed in frame with V and J; all others were non-productive. CDR3 was defined by IMGT convention, running from the second conserved V-encoded cysteine to the conserved J-encoded phenylalanine. In an earlier analysis of around 540 of the donors, sequences lacking an unambiguous match to a single V gene segment were excluded. An earlier analysis of 587 of the donors called V segments functional above 56.7% productive rearrangements and segregating when the between-donor standard deviation exceeded 5%. A statistical classification framework was developed to diagnose cytomegalovirus status using the catalog of TCR beta chain sequences. In a later analysis, TCR nucleotide sequences were compared against IMGT/GENE-DB human TR gene sequences so that V and J genes could be assigned. A later analysis assigned CDR3 sequences and most-parsimonious VDJ recombination scenarios with the TCRdist pipeline. In a later analysis, each TCR beta chain was defined by its CDR3 amino acid sequence together with its V-gene family, and reads without a unique V-gene family were excluded. As a way to deal with suspected cross-contamination and a sequencing artifact, a later analysis dropped roughly 600 nucleotide sequences that were highly shared and had low generation probability. In a later analysis, a clonal expansion index was calculated for each public chain from normalized within-repertoire ranks of inferred template counts. Generation probabilities in a later analysis came from a VDJ recombination model fitted to out-of-frame rearrangements, and those results were checked against IGoR. Hypergeometric tests were used in a later analysis to score TCR-TCR, TCR-HLA and TCR-CMV co-occurrence, with a repertoire-size bias correction applied to the TCR pairs. To estimate false discovery rates, a later analysis permuted the HLA or CMV assignments 20 times. In a later analysis, co-occurring TCRs were grouped with DBSCAN, and TCRdist sequence similarity was added when clustering was performed within HLA-allele-positive subsets. Repertoires with fewer than 30,000 or more than 120,000 public chains were left out of co-occurrence clustering, as were about five repertoires with anomalous nucleotide sharing. This is the immuneACCESS table as TCRdb keeps it, with only in-frame sequences that have V and J called. A part of the clones is gone; compared with another copy, unresolved V genes explain less than half, and the rest is unexplained. The V and J calls and the clone size are those of that table, but D and trimming were determined from the DNA. This sample is represented by 80,000 to 95,000 clones; around 79% of them were singletons. 5.5% to 7% of the sample is held by the ten biggest clonotypes.

Via the germline V gene, CDR1 is MGHDK and CDR2 SYGVNS. Trimmed from V: 8 bases; trimmed from J: 3 bases; junction bases lacking a gene match: 11. Taken from cysteine to phenylalanine, the CDR3 has 15 residues. The kept DNA is CDR3 alone, 45 bases in frame from the first base. Here is what the overall study found, with its caveats: Compared with the approximately 700-donor mean, donors in an Asian-associated ancestry cluster had fewer N-insertions in productive TCRs, according to a later genetic analysis. Immune exposure information for the cohort was limited to CMV serostatus. The earlier analysis of approximately 540 of the donors excluded about 16 rarely observed V segments, including chromosome 9 orphons, because counts were too low. According to the authors, the approach could potentially be generalized to other disease states and immunological phenotypes. When HLA alleles, especially DR and DQ, strongly co-occurred, TCR associations were difficult to assign to individual alleles. Some IMGT-functional V segments, including TRBV6-2 and TRBV6-3, could not be distinguished by the 87-base-pair reads and were therefore excluded. Roughly uniform sequencing depth across donors was assumed in presence/absence analyses, although this assumption may not hold. In a later genetic analysis, a missense DCLRE1C variant was associated with V-gene and J-gene trimming of TCR beta chains, and the association was replicated in an independent cohort. In vitro tests confirmed that a few of the cytomegalovirus-associated TCR beta chains recognize cytomegalovirus antigens. The classifier was reported to diagnose cytomegalovirus status with high specificity and sensitivity in both the original cohort and the validation cohort. A later analysis found that TCR association rates varied across HLA loci, with DRB1 alleles showing the most associated TCRs and HLA-C alleles the fewest. According to a later analysis, most CMV-associated TCR beta chains appeared to be HLA-restricted, and the HLA associations seemed to be driven largely by CMV exposure. A further reported finding was that TCR beta sequences accurately predicted the HLA-A and HLA-B alleles for most subjects in the first cohort. Correlated functional status among segregating V segments might reflect linkage disequilibrium, but an unknown experimental factor could not be ruled out. While some public TCRs were present in many individuals, most TCR sequences turned up only very rarely across donors. Because HLA typing was missing for some donors at each locus, association tests included only the typed subset. The cohort was sequenced for TCR beta chains only, and without alpha or paired-chain data the features that could be detected were limited. A total of some 180 TCR beta chains were listed by the study as associated with cytomegalovirus. A later analysis found that HLA-associated TCR beta chains were more clonally expanded and had lower generation probabilities than equally common non-associated chains. In a later analysis, 16,951 TCR beta sequences were associated with specific HLA alleles at a false discovery rate of 0.05. Broadly in line with IMGT annotations, most TCR beta V segments showed up in productive rearrangements about 87% or about 30% of the time in an earlier analysis of around 550 of the donors. A later analysis reported that several top co-occurrence clusters appeared linked to parvovirus B19, influenza, CMV and Epstein-Barr virus. A cluster of highly shared sequence variants was judged likely to represent a technical artifact of the sequencing pipeline.

In total, over 600 healthy bone marrow donors made up the cohort. At the time of sampling, every cohort member was nominally healthy, though immune exposures that went unrecorded were likely present. The donor was CMV seropositive and belonged to the group of 250 to 300 seropositive cohort members. Every donor gave a peripheral blood sample, and the peripheral blood mononuclear cells from that sample were used for TCR beta sequencing. Genomic DNA extraction from the blood cell samples was performed with the Qiagen DNeasy Blood Extraction Kit. The sequencing sample was made of PBMCs. This chain joins TRBV25-1 to TRBJ2-5; 8 central nucleotides agree with TRBD2. The receptor's source is a man between 18 and 35 years old in good health and CMV-seropositive. The DNA is TGTGCCAGCCACCCTCCTCTACTAGCGGAAGAGACCCAGTACTTC. This translates into CASHPPLLAEETQYF.